This TCR beta chain originates from a study of T cells after yellow fever vaccination. The wider study: Low-cell-number fractions were prepared with SMART-Seq v4 Ultra Low Input.

This clonotype has a handful of counts. Its antigen remains unidentified. Each CDR3 protein gets one entry after TCRdb re-called the 5' RACE reads with MiXCR. The sample consists of about 300,000 distinct CDR3 sequences, around 8.6% of them appearing once. From germline, CDR1 is MNHEY and CDR2 SVGEGT. The V and J ends lost 8 bases and 4 bases respectively, with 20 bases between them. CDR3 size: 15 residues. Findings of the study overall: Clonotypes found in both CD4 and CD8 compartments made up a small share. By day 5 rather than day 15, the secondary response had peaked, though it was weaker.

The clonotype originates from a man younger than 35 who received the YFV17D yellow fever vaccine. The chain recombines TRBV6-2 or TRBV6-3 with TRBJ1-1, with a weak D call TRBD1 (5 bases). Sample: CD4+ T cells sorted from PBMCs, taken 5 days after the yellow fever booster vaccination. The CDR3: CASADPLGGGTEAFF. CDR3 in DNA: TGTGCCAGCGCAGACCCCCTGGGGGGAGGCACTGAAGCTTTCTTT.